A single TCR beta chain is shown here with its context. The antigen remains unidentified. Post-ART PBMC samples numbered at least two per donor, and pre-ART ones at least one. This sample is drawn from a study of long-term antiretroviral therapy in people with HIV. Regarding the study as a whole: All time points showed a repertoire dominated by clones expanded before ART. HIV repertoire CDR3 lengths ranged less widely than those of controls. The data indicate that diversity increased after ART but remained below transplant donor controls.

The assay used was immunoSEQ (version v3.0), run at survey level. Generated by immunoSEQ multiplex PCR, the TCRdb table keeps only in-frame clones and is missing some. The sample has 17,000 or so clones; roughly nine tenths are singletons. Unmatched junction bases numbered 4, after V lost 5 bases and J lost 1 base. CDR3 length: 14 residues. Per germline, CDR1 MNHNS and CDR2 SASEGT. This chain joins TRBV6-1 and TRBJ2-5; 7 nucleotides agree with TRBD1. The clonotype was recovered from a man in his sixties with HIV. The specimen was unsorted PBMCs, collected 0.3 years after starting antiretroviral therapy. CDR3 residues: CASSLDRFQETQYF. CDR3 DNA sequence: TGTGCCAGCAGTTTGGACAGGTTCCAAGAGACCCAGTACTTC.